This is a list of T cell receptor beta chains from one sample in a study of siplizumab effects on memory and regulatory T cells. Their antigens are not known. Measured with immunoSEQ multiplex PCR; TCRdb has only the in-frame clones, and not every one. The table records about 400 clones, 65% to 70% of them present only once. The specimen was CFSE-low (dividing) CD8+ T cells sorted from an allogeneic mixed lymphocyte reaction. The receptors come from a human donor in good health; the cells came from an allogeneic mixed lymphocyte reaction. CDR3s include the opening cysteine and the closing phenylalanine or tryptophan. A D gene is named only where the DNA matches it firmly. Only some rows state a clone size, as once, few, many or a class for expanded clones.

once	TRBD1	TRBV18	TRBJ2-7	TGTGCCAGCTCGCCGGGACAGGGTTCCTACGAGCAGTACTTC	CASSPGQGSYEQYF
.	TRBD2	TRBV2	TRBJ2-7	TGTGCCAGCAGTGAAGCGCTTAGCGGGAGCTACGAGCAGTACTTC	CASSEALSGSYEQYF
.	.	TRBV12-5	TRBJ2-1	TGTGCTAGTGGTTCGTCTCCCGGGACACCACGATCAGAGAGCTCCTACAATGAGCAGTTCTTC	CASGSSPGTPRSESSYNEQFF
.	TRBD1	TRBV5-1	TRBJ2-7	TGCGCCAGCAGCTTGGGGCAGGGGGCCTACGAGCAGTACTTC	CASSLGQGAYEQYF
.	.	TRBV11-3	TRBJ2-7	TGTGCCAGCAGCTCAGCCGGATACTCCTACGAGCAGTACTTC	CASSSAGYSYEQYF
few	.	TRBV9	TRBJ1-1	TGTGCCAGCAGCGCAGGGGATTGGACTGAAGCTTTCTTT	CASSAGDWTEAFF
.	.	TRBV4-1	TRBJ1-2	TGCGCCAGCAGCCAAGAAGGATCGGAAGCGGGTGGCTACACCTTC	CASSQEGSEAGGYTF
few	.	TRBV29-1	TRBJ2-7	TGCAGCGTTGGGGGGGGCCAGTCCTACGAGCAGTACTTC	CSVGGGQSYEQYF
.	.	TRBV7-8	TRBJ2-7	TGTGCCAGCAGCTTAACAGACGGCTACGAGCAGTACTTC	CASSLTDGYEQYF
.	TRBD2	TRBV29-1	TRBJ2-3	TGCAGCGTTGAGACTAGCGGGATTGGGCAGTATTTT	CSVETSGIGQYF
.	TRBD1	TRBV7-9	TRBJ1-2	TGTGCCAGCAGCTTAGCGATCAGAAAAGACAGGGAAGGTCATGGCTACACCTTC	CASSLAIRKDREGHGYTF
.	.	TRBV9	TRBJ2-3	TGTGCCAGCAGCGTAGTAAACAGGCCCACAGATACGCAGTATTTT	CASSVVNRPTDTQYF
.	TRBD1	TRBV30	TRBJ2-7	TGTGCCTGGAGTGTTTGGACAGGGAAAGAGCAGTACTTC	CAWSVWTGKEQYF
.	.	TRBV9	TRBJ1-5	TGTGCCAGCAGCGTAGGGGGGGATTATCAGCCCCAGCATTTT	CASSVGGDYQPQHF
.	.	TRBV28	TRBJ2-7	TGTGCCAGCAGTAACAGGGATAGCAGCTACGAGCAGTACTTC	CASSNRDSSYEQYF
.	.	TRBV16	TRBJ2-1	TGTGCCAGCAGCCATGTGGTTGTGAGCCCGGGTGAGCAGTTCTTC	CASSHVVVSPGEQFF
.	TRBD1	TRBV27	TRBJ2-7	TGTGCCAGCAGTTCCCGGGACAGGGGCTACGAGCAGTACTTC	CASSSRDRGYEQYF
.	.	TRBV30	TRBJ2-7	TGTGCCTGGAGTGAGGGGTACGAGCAGTACTTC	CAWSEGYEQYF
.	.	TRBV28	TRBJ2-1	TGTGCCAGCAGTTTTTTAGGTGAAGGAAATGAGCAGTTCTTC	CASSFLGEGNEQFF
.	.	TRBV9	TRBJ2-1	TGTGCCAGCAGCGTTCAGGGGAACACCTACAATGAGCAGTTCTTC	CASSVQGNTYNEQFF
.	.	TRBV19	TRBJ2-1	TGTGCCAGTAGTATGGTAGGCAATGAGCAGTTCTTC	CASSMVGNEQFF
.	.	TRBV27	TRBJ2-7	TGTGCCAGCAGTTTAAGTCTGGGGGCTAACTACGAGCAGTACTTC	CASSLSLGANYEQYF
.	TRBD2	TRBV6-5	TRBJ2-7	TGTGCCAGCAGTTACTCTTCGACTAGCGCGTTTTACGAGCAGTACTTC	CASSYSSTSAFYEQYF
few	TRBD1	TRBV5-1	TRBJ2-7	TGCGCCAGCAGCTCAAGACAGGGGTTGGACGAGCAGTACTTC	CASSSRQGLDEQYF
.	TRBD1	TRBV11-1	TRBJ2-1	TGTGCCAGCAGCCCTAGGGCGGACAGGGGCCACAATGAGCAGTTCTTC	CASSPRADRGHNEQFF